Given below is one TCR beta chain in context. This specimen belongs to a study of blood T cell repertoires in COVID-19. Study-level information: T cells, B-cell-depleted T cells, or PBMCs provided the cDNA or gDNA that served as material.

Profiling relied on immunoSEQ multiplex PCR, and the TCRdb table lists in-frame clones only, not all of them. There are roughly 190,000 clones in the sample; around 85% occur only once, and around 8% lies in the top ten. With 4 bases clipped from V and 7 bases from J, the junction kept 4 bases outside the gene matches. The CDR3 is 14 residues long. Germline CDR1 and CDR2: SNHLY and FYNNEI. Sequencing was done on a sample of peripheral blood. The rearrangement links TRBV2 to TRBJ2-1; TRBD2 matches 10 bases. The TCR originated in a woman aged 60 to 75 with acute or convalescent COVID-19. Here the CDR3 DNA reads TGTGCCAGCAGTGGTCTAGCGGGAGTGAATGAGCAGTTCTTC. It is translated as CASSGLAGVNEQFF.